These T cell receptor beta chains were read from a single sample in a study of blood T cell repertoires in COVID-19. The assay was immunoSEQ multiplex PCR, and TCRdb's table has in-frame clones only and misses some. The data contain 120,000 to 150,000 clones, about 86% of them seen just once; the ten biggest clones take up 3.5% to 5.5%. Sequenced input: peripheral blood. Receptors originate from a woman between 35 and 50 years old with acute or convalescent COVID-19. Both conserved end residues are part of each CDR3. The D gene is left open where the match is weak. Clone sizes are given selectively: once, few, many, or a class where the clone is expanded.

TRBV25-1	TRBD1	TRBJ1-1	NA	TGTGCCAGCAGTGAGCCCGGACAGGTGGGACCTGAAGCTTTCTTT	CASSEPGQVGPEAFF
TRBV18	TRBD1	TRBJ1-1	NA	TGTGCCAGCTCAGGACAGGGGGCGGGTTTGACTGAAGCTTTCTTT	CASSGQGAGLTEAFF
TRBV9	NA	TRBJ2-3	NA	TGTGCCAGCAGTAGAGGGTCTACCTCTAGCACAGATACGCAGTATTTT	CASSRGSTSSTDTQYF
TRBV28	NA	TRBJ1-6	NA	TGTGCCAGCCGAAAACAAGGACAAACTAATTCACCCCTCCACTTT	CASRKQGQTNSPLHF
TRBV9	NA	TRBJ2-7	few	TGTGCCAGCAGCGTAGACCAGAAAACCTACGAGCAGTACTTC	CASSVDQKTYEQYF
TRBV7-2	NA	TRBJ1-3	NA	TGTGCCAGCAGCTTAGACAGGAGCTACTCTGGAAACACCATATATTTT	CASSLDRSYSGNTIYF
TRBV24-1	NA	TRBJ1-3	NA	TGTGCCACCAGTGACCCGGACAGTGGTAGAAACACCATATATTTT	CATSDPDSGRNTIYF
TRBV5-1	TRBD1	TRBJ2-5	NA	TGCGCCAGCAGCTTACCCGGACAGGGAGCAGAGACCCAGTACTTC	CASSLPGQGAETQYF
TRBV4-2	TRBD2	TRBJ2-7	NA	TGTGCCAGCAGTGCGGGAGGCGGAACCTACGAGCAGTACTTC	CASSAGGGTYEQYF
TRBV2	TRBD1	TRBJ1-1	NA	TGTGCCAGCAGCGCCAGGGGGCTAGGGGGAAACACTGAAGCTTTCTTT	CASSARGLGGNTEAFF
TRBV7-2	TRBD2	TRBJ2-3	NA	TGTGCCAGCAGATCAGTAGCGGGCGGAGATACGCAGTATTTT	CASRSVAGGDTQYF
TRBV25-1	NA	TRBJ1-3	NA	TGTGCCAGCAGAGGAGGGGCTGGAAACACCATATATTTT	CASRGGAGNTIYF
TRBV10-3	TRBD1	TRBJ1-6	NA	TGTGCCATCAGTGAGGGGGACAGGGGGTCACCCCTCCACTTT	CAISEGDRGSPLHF
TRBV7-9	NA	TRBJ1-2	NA	TGTGCCAGCAGCTTAAGTTGGATAGGGGGTGGCTACACCTTC	CASSLSWIGGGYTF
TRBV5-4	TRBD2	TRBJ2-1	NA	TGTGCCAGCAGCTATGGGGTAGCGGGCTCCTACAATGAGCAGTTCTTC	CASSYGVAGSYNEQFF
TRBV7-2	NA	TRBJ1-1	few	TGTGCCAGCAGCGCAGGACAGAACACTGAAGCTTTCTTT	CASSAGQNTEAFF
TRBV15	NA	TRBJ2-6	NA	TGTGCCACCAGCAGCGAGGGAGCCGGGGCCAACGTCCTGACTTTC	CATSSEGAGANVLTF
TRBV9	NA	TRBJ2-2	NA	TGTGCCAGCAGCGTAGGGACTTCGAACACCGGGGAGCTGTTTTTT	CASSVGTSNTGELFF
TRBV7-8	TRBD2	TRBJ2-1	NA	TGTGCCAGCATCCATACCGGGACTAGCGGTATCAATGAGCAGTTCTTC	CASIHTGTSGINEQFF
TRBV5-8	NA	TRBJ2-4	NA	TGTGCCAGCAGCTTTAGTCAGGGGAGCAGCAAAAACATTCAGTACTTC	CASSFSQGSSKNIQYF
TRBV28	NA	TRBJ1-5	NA	TGTGCCAGCACCCCGACAGTTTATAGCAATCAGCCCCAGCATTTT	CASTPTVYSNQPQHF
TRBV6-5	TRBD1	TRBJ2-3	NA	TGTGCCAGCAGAACGGGACAGGAAATCACGCAGTATTTT	CASRTGQEITQYF
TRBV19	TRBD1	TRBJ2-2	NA	TGTGCCAGCCAAGCAGGGGGCGCGGGAACCGGGGAGCTGTTTTTT	CASQAGGAGTGELFF
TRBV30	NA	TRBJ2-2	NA	TGTGCCTGGAGTAATGAGCGGACGGGGACCGGGGAGCTGTTTTTT	CAWSNERTGTGELFF
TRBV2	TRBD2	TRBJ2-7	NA	TGTGCCAGCAGTGAAGGACGGGCGGGGGGGCGGTTCGAGCAGTACTTC	CASSEGRAGGRFEQYF
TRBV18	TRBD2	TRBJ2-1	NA	TGTGCCAGCTCACCCCTAGCGGGAGGGCCGTCCTACAATGAGCAGTTCTTC	CASSPLAGGPSYNEQFF
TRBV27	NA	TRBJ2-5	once	TGTGCCAGCACCCTGGGGGGACACCAAGAGACCCAGTACTTC	CASTLGGHQETQYF
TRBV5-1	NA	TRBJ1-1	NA	TGCGCCAGCAGCTTGGATAGGGGTAGGACTGAAGCTTTCTTT	CASSLDRGRTEAFF
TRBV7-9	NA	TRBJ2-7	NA	TGTGCCAGCTCCTCCGGAGGGGACGGGGTCAGCTCCTACGAGCAGTACTTC	CASSSGGDGVSSYEQYF
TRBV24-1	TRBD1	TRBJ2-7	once	TGTGCCACCAGTGACCCCACTGGACAGGGGCGCCCACCCTTTGGCGAGCAGTACTTC	CATSDPTGQGRPPFGEQYF
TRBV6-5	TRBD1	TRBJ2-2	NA	TGTGCCAGCGCGAGGGACAGGGGAGGCACCGGGGAGCTGTTTTTT	CASARDRGGTGELFF
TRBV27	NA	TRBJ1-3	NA	TGTGCCAGCAGTAAAGTGCAGGGTAACGAAAACACCATATATTTT	CASSKVQGNENTIYF
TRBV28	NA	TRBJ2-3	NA	TGTGCCAGCAGCCTTGGATGGGGGGCAGATACGCAGTATTTT	CASSLGWGADTQYF
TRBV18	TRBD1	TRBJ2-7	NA	TGTGCCAGCTCTCCATCCGGGACAGGGGCCCACGAGCAGTACTTC	CASSPSGTGAHEQYF
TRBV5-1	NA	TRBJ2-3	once	TGCGCCAGCAGCTCCAGGGATCTGAGGACAGATACGCAGTATTTT	CASSSRDLRTDTQYF
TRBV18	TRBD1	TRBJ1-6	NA	TGTGCCAGCTCACCACGGGACAGCTTCAATTCACCCCTCCACTTT	CASSPRDSFNSPLHF
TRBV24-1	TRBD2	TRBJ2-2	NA	TGTGCCACCAGTGACCCGGGGGGGCCGAACACCGGGGAGCTGTTTTTT	CATSDPGGPNTGELFF
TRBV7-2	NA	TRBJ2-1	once	TGTGCCAGCAGCTTAGGGGCAGGGGTGGGGAATGAGCAGTTCTTC	CASSLGAGVGNEQFF
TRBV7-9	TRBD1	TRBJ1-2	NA	TGTGCCAGCAGCTTAGCTCCGGGACAGGGGAACTATGGCTACACCTTC	CASSLAPGQGNYGYTF
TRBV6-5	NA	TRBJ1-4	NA	TGTGCCAGCAATAGGAGTCCCGGGAGAGAAAAACTGTTTTTT	CASNRSPGREKLFF
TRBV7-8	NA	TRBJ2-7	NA	TGTGCCAGCAGCTTAGCGTCGCGGGGGCAATACTACGAGCAGTACTTC	CASSLASRGQYYEQYF
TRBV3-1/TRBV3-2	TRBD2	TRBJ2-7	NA	TGTGCCAGCAGCCACTCCACAGGGGTGATAGCGGGAGGTAGGGCGTACGAGCAGTACTTC	CASSHSTGVIAGGRAYEQYF
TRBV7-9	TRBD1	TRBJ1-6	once	TGTGCCAGCAGCTTAACAGGGGAGAGTTCACCCCTCCACTTT	CASSLTGESSPLHF
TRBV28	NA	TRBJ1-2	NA	TGTGCCAGCAGGCTCCAGGATGGCTACACCTTC	CASRLQDGYTF
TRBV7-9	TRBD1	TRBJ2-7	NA	TGTGCCAGCAGCTTAGCGCTTCCAGGGGGCGACGAGCAGTACTTC	CASSLALPGGDEQYF
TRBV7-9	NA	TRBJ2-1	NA	TGTGCCAGCAGCTTAGGCTGGAGCTCCTACAATGAGCAGTTCTTC	CASSLGWSSYNEQFF
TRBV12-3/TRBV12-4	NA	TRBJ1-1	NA	TGTGCCAGCAGTCTCAACAGGGTGCGCGAAGCTTTCTTT	CASSLNRVREAFF
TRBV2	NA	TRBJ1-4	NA	TGTGCCAGCAGCTATGGGGGGGTTGGTGAAAAACTGTTTTTT	CASSYGGVGEKLFF
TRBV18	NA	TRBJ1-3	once	TGTGCCAGCTCACCGTCAGGAGGCTCTGGAAACACCATATATTTT	CASSPSGGSGNTIYF
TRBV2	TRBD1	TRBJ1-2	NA	TGTGCCAGCAGTCCCCGGACAGGGGACTATGGCTACACCTTC	CASSPRTGDYGYTF
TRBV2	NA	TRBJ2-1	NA	TGTGCCAGCAGTGGGGCGAGCAATGAGCAGTTCTTC	CASSGASNEQFF
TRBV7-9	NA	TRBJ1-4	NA	TGTGCCAGCACCTCCCCGGGGTCTCCAACTAATGAAAAACTGTTTTTT	CASTSPGSPTNEKLFF